A single sample is the source of the 20 T cell receptor beta chains below, sequenced in a study of blood T cells in healthy people across ages. Combining a sample-barcoded 5' primer with a J-beta primer mix, a second PCR ran for about 6 to 11 cycles. Using its own MiXCR run on the 5' RACE reads, TCRdb lists one record per CDR3 protein. Of 790,000 or so distinct CDR3 sequences in the sample, more than 50% were seen once. Material: blood. These receptor sequences come from a man in his forties in good health.

The chain combines TRBV9 with TRBJ1-1; perhaps TRBD1 as D (6 bases). Deletions cut 4 bases from V and 6 bases from J, with 16 bases between. CDR1 and CDR2 from the germline V gene are SGDLS and YYNGEE. This CDR3 contains 14 residues. CDR3 nucleotides: TGTGCCAGCAGCTCAGGGGTCAGGGACGCTGAAGCTTTCTTT. Amino acid sequence: CASSSGVRDAEAFF.

The V and J genes are TRBV27 and TRBJ2-1; possibly TRBD2 for D (5 bases). The CDR3 is 16 residues long. Trimming took off 7 bases at V and 2 bases at J, with 18 bases between the two ends. The germline V gene encodes CDR1 MNHEY and CDR2 SMNVEV (reference sequence). CDR3 region: CASTSSKAAPYNEQFF. For the CDR3, the DNA is TGTGCCAGCACCTCATCGAAAGCGGCGCCCTACAATGAGCAGTTCTTC.

The chain is built from TRBV7-9 and TRBJ2-3, with a weak D call TRBD2 (6 bases). Trimming stripped 2 bases from V and 3 bases from J, with 9 bases between. Germline CDR1 and CDR2: SEHNR and FQNEAQ (reference sequence). The CDR3 has 14 amino acids. The CDR3 DNA sequence: TGTGCCAGCAGCTTAAAGGCGGGAACAGATACGCAGTATTTT. Translated: CASSLKAGTDTQYF.

This clonotype was counted between two and nine times. The CDR3 DNA reads as TGTGCCAGCAGTTTTGGAGCGGGAGGGCGGCAGACCCAGTACTTC. Amino acid sequence: CASSFGAGGRQTQYF. The V call is TRBV27, the J call TRBJ2-5, with 10 bases identical to TRBD2. Looked up from germline, CDR1 is MNHEY and CDR2 is SMNVEV (reference sequence). The trim removed 3 bases at V and 6 bases at J, leaving 7 bases unmatched. The CDR3 runs 15 residues.

The J gene is TRBJ2-7, the V gene TRBV7-6, with D perhaps assigned TRBD1 or TRBD2 (5 bases each). TRBJ2-5 matches the DNA end more closely, so the J call is doubtful. Germline V gene data show CDR1 as SGHVS and CDR2 as FNYEAQ. The length of the CDR3 is 16 residues. DNA for the CDR3: TGTGCCAGCAGTCGAGACCATCCTACAGGAGGCGAGACCCAGTACTTC. Its protein product is CASSRDHPTGGETQYF.

Note on this clonotype: One end of the junction fails to match germline, which may point to a read error. The chain has TRBV24-1 and TRBJ2-3; TRBD1 agrees at 8 bases. Per the germline V gene, CDR1 is KGHDR and CDR2 is SFDVKD. This CDR3 has 14 residues. CDR3 coding DNA: TGTGCCACCTTAGGGGACAGGATCACAAATACGCGGTATTTT. Its protein product is CATLGDRITNTRYF.

The chain employs TRBV25-1 and TRBJ2-5; either TRBD1 or TRBD2 may supply D (5 bases each). This CDR3 is 16 amino acids long. Germline V gene lookup returns CDR1 MGHDK and CDR2 SYGVNS. Trimming took off 6 bases at V and 11 bases at J, with 28 bases between the two ends. The CDR3: CASSTTWGGGNNEQYF. CDR3 DNA sequence: TGTGCCAGCAGCACTACTTGGGGCGGAGGTAACAATGAGCAGTACTTC.

The gene calls are TRBV10-3 and TRBJ2-5, with a tentative D call TRBD1 (6 bases). The last part of the DNA fits TRBJ2-4 better; the J call may be wrong. Germline values: CDR1 ENHRY, CDR2 SYGVKD. The CDR3 consists of 15 residues. The CDR3 sequence: CAISESMGRGNIQYF. The CDR3 region has the DNA TGTGCCATCAGTGAGTCTATGGGCAGGGGAAACATTCAGTACTTC.

This clonotype was detected only a few times. The rearrangement uses TRBV27 and TRBJ1-2, with a tentative D call TRBD1 (6 bases). The V gene lost 6 bases and the J gene lost 4 bases, with 15 bases spanning the gap. Germline CDR1 and CDR2: MNHEY and SMNVEV (reference sequence). The CDR3 length is 14 residues. The CDR3 here is CASRWTAGSYGYTF. The CDR3 DNA is TGTGCCAGCAGATGGACAGCAGGCTCCTATGGCTACACCTTC.

The gene calls are TRBV7-3 and TRBJ2-3; maybe TRBD1 (7 bases). CDR1 SGHTA and CDR2 FQGTGA come from the germline V gene. V was cut by 5 bases and J by 5 bases, with 11 bases left in between. The CDR3 covers 13 residues. The CDR3 DNA sequence: TGTGCCAGCAGCCCCCAGGGGGGAGATACGCAGTATTTT. This translates into CASSPQGGDTQYF.

This chain uses TRBV12-3 or TRBV12-4 with TRBJ1-5; D gene ambiguous. Trimming cost V 7 bases and J 5 bases, with 12 bases left between them. The CDR3 extends over 13 amino acids. CDR3 sequence (DNA): TGTGCCAGCACTTATAAAACGGATCAGCCCCAGCATTTT. Residues: CASTYKTDQPQHF.

This CDR3 is CASSVRGWGNQPQHF. The CDR3 bases are TGTGCCAGCAGCGTTAGGGGATGGGGCAATCAGCCCCAGCATTTT. The rearrangement joins TRBV28 to TRBJ1-5; possibly TRBD1 for D (5 bases). Trimming stripped 6 bases from V and 2 bases from J, with 14 bases between. The CDR3 extends over 15 amino acids. Germline V gives CDR1 MDHEN, CDR2 SYDVKM.

The chain has TRBV7-2 and TRBJ1-2; D perhaps matches TRBD1 (6 bases). The CDR3 covers 14 residues. Trimming took off 3 bases at V and 7 bases at J, with 15 bases between the two ends. The germline V gene encodes CDR1 SGHTA and CDR2 FQGNSA. The CDR3 nucleotides read TGTGCCAGCAGCTTTGACCCAGGGGTGGGTGGCTACACCTTC. It specifies CASSFDPGVGGYTF.

J is TRBJ2-7 and V is TRBV7-9; possibly TRBD2 for D (5 bases). The CDR3 is 15 amino acids. Germline V lookup: CDR1 SEHNR, CDR2 FQNEAQ (reference sequence). V gave up 5 bases and J gave up 3 bases, with 17 bases separating them. Here the CDR3 DNA reads TGTGCCAGCAGCCCGGACTTGGGGAAACTCTACGAGCAGTACTTC. Encoded protein: CASSPDLGKLYEQYF.

The sample holds a few counts of this clonotype. The rearrangement uses TRBV20-1 and TRBJ2-1; 9 positions match TRBD2. V lost 3 bases, J lost 3 bases, and 9 bases stayed unmatched. Germline assignment: CDR1 DFQATT and CDR2 SNEGSKA (reference sequence). This CDR3 comprises 16 residues. Here the CDR3 DNA reads TGCAGTGCTAGTGGGGCTAGCGGGGATTTCTACAATGAGCAGTTCTTC. Translated: CSASGASGDFYNEQFF.

The CDR3: CASSQRWDRDPYEQYF. For the CDR3, the DNA is TGCGCCAGCAGCCAGAGATGGGACAGGGATCCCTACGAGCAGTACTTC. The rearrangement uses TRBV4-3 and TRBJ2-7, with TRBD1 identical over 9 bases. Germline V gene sequence: CDR1 LGHNA, CDR2 YSLEER. The CDR3 has 16 residues. J was trimmed by 2 bases and V by 3 bases; bases with no gene match: 8.

The V call is TRBV10-3, the J call TRBJ2-3; 7 nucleotides agree with TRBD1. Germline lookup yields CDR1 ENHRY and CDR2 SYGVKD. This CDR3 region has 14 residues. With V trimmed by 6 bases and J by 2 bases, 5 bases remained unmatched. CDR3 DNA sequence: TGTGCCATCAGGGGGACAGCCTTCACAGATACGCAGTATTTT. It yields the protein CAIRGTAFTDTQYF.

The J gene is TRBJ1-2, the V gene TRBV5-1; D unresolved. V was clipped by 1 base and J by 2 bases, with 12 bases between them. The CDR3 is made up of 15 amino acids. Germline V lookup: CDR1 SGHRS, CDR2 YFSETQ. CDR3 sequence (DNA): TGCGCCAGCAGCTTGTCCACCCGGGCCAACTATGGCTACACCTTC. Amino acids: CASSLSTRANYGYTF.

V is TRBV7-8 and J is TRBJ2-7, with 7 bases identical to TRBD2. This CDR3 spans 13 amino acids. CDR1 is SGHVS, CDR2 FQNEAQ, per germline. V gave up 5 bases and J gave up 5 bases; unmatched junction bases: 6. The CDR3 coding sequence is TGTGCCAGCAGCCGAGGGCGGGAGAACGAGCAGTACTTC. This encodes CASSRGRENEQYF.

The chain carries TRBV5-1 and TRBJ2-3; 12 bases fit TRBD2. The CDR3 is made up of 16 amino acids. Germline CDR1 is SGHRS and CDR2 is YFSETQ. V was clipped by 1 base and J by 4 bases; unmatched bases: 4. The DNA of the CDR3 is TGCGCCAGCAGCTTGAAGACTAGCGGGAGTGCAGATACGCAGTATTTT. As protein: CASSLKTSGSADTQYF. Looking up the rest from reference TRBV5-1 and TRBJ2-3 gives the full variable domain: KAGVTQTPRYLIKTRGQQVTLSCSPISGHRSVSWYQQTPGQGLQFLFEYFSETQRNKGNFPGRFSGRQFSNSRSEMNVSTLELGDSALYLCASSLKTSGSADTQYFGPGTRLTVL.